This T cell receptor (beta chain) was identified during a study of T cell responses to AZD1222 COVID-19 vaccine (dated by TCRdb to 2020 to 2022). With respect to the entire study: AZD1222 recipients whose second dose came at about 4 weeks and those whose second dose came at about 12 weeks were combined into one group, since spike-specific TCR depth and breadth did not differ between the two schedules. TCR sequencing was performed for roughly 250 trial participants, of whom 200 to 210 were given two doses of AZD1222 and around 25 were given two doses of MenACWY control vaccine. Enrollment into the trials was organized by age into subgroups of 18-55, 56-69 and 70-plus years, and those subgroups contained approximately 160, 26 and 62 TCR-sequenced participants, respectively.

CDR1 and CDR2 are read off the germline V gene (reference sequence) as WNHNN and SYGVQD. Unmatched junction bases come to 5, with V trimmed by 7 bases and J by 5 bases. The CDR3 has 14 amino acids, counting the end cysteine and phenylalanine. Kept here is only the CDR3 DNA, which spans 42 bases and is read in frame from base 1. The CDR3 regions of human TCRbeta chains were analyzed by immunosequencing. On the authors' methods: Repertoire TCRs were matched against a reference library of SARS-CoV-2-specific TCRs generated with the MIRA antigen-specificity platform. Breadth was defined as the fraction of unique TCRs that were SARS-CoV-2-associated, and depth was defined as the fraction of total T cells that were SARS-CoV-2-associated. Using the MIRA data, each spike-specific TCR was assigned both to the spike region to which the TCR was reactive and to a CD4 or CD8 class. Log10-transformed breadth and depth values were compared by one-way ANOVA with Sidak's multiple comparisons tests. Not all clones reach the TCRdb copy of this immuneACCESS table, which keeps in-frame sequences only. Checked studies attribute under half of the gap to unresolved V genes and leave the rest unexplained. V, J and clone size derive from that table, while D and trimming were established from the DNA sequence. The sample data list 95,000 to 150,000 clones, and about 87% of these were observed just once. The ten largest account for 4.5% to 5% of the sample.

This clone showed up just a few times. Its antigen is still unknown. No much larger clonotype is one base removed from it; base qualities were not supplied. The study at large found these results: Participants were mostly white British and included more females than males, and it was suggested by the authors that clonal diversity may have been underestimated. The vaccine-associated CD4 TCRs covered the entire spike protein, and the dominant responses fell in regions 160-218 and 743-854. Spike-specific TCR breadth and depth rose significantly after two AZD1222 doses compared with day 0 and with MenACWY recipients. Conclusions about previously exposed vaccinees were limited because only six or seven AZD1222 recipients were SARS-CoV-2 seropositive at baseline. No day 14 peak-response samples were available, so repertoires were characterized only after the peak T cell response. The 56-69-year group was small, and its depth increase did not reach significance, likely because of low power. Reportedly, almost half of the unique spike-specific TCRs recognized epitopes lying outside the regions that are mutated in the B.1.351 and B.1.1.7 variants.

The label giving this sample's time point can be read as: baseline before first vaccination. The vaccinee samples were drawn from two UK trials, COV001 and COV002, one of which was a single-blind randomized controlled phase 2/3 trial testing AZD1222 (ChAdOx1 nCoV-19) in healthy adults. For TCRbeta chain sequencing, PBMC samples from trial participants were taken at day 0 and at day 28 after the second dose. Source: peripheral blood, taken on day 0 of AZD1222 vaccination. This TCR came from an adult in good health. The chain links TRBV10-1 with TRBJ1-2, and TRBD1 matches 12 of the central bases. The CDR3 here reads CASTGQGAKYGYTF. Read as DNA, the sequence is TGCGCCAGCACGGGACAGGGGGCGAAGTATGGCTACACCTTC.